Sequencing of this TCR beta chain was carried out in a study of breast tumors, draining lymph nodes, adjacent tissues. The germline V and J ends were trimmed by 0 bases and 0 bases, with 9 bases remaining between them. The CDR3 covers 15 residues. Germline V gene data show CDR1 as SGHRS and CDR2 as YFSETQ. Study-wide results and caveats: That most tumor T cells come from lymph nodes remained unproven. Tumors had less TCR diversity than lymph nodes, more than nontumor tissue. The data were judged consistent with most tumor T cells coming from lymph node and expanding in tumor.

A few counts support this clonotype. What it binds is unknown. Axillary draining lymph nodes of breast cancer patients supplied the node samples. TCRdb called the multiplex PCR reads again in MiXCR, with one record for every CDR3 protein. The data show some 230,000 distinct CDR3 sequences, less than 45% seen once. This rearrangement joins TRBV5-1 to TRBJ1-1; D not resolved. Source material: axillary lymph node tissue. This receptor was identified in a female donor with breast cancer. Some clones in this sample may be carry-over from other donors' samples. This chain's CDR3 is CASSLAGGLNTEAFF. The CDR3 nucleotides are TGCGCCAGCAGCTTGGCCGGCGGCTTGAACACTGAAGCTTTCTTT. The full variable domain, rest sourced from reference TRBV5-1 and TRBJ1-1, is KAGVTQTPRYLIKTRGQQVTLSCSPISGHRSVSWYQQTPGQGLQFLFEYFSETQRNKGNFPGRFSGRQFSNSRSEMNVSTLELGDSALYLCASSLAGGLNTEAFFGQGTRLTVV.